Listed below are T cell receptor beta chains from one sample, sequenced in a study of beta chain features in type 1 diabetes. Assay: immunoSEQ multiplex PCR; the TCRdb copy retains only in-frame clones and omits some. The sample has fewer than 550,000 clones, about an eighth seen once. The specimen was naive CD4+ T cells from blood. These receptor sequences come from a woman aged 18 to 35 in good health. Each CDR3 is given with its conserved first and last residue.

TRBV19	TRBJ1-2	CASSIMDFYGYTF
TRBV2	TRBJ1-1	CASSQGRENTEAFF
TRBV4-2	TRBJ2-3	CASSHAADTQYF
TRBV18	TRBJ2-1	CASSPVTGRDEQFF
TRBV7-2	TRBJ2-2	CASSFRTGELFF
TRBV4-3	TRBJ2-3	CASSQQTGTSTDTQYF
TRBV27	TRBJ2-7	CASSPWDRDDEQYF
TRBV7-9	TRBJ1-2	CASSSVVGYTF
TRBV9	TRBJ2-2	CASSAGLALRAGELFF
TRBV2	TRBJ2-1	CAKTSSAYNEQFF
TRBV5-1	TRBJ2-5	CASSLVLAGGDQYF
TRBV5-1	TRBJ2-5	CASSLSGEETQYF
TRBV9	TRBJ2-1	CASSRSGGPSGSYNEQFF
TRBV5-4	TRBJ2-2	CASSPGTGETGELFF
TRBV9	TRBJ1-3	CASSARRDSGNTIYF
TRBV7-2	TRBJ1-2	CASSLPSYGYTF
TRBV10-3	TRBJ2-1	CAISDLGQGRWQFF
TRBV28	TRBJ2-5	CASSIDRAGTQYF
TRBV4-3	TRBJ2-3	CASSLSSGEGTDTQYF
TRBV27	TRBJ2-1	CAGIRSSYNEQFF
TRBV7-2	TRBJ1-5	CASSLEGRINQPQHF
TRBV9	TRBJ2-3	CASSELVTDTQYF
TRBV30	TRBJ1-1	CAWTRTENTEAFF
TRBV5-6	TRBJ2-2	CASSFTVYTGELFF
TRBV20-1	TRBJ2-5	CSASRAETQYF
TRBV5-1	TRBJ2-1	CASSLQGRDNEQFF